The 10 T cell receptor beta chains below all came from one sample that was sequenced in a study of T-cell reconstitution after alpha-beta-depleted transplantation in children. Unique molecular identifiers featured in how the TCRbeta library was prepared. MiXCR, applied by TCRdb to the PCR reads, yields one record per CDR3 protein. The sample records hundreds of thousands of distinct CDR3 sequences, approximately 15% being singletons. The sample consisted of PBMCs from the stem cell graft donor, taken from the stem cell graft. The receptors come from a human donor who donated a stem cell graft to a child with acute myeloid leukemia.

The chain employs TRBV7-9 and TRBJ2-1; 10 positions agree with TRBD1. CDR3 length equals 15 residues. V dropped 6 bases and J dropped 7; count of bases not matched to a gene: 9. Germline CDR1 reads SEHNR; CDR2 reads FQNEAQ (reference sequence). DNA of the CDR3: TGTGCCAGCAGTCCGGGACAGGGGTTTTCAAATGAGCAGTTCTTC. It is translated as CASSPGQGFSNEQFF. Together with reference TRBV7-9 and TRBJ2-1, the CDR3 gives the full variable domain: DTGVSQNPRHKITKRGQNVTFRCDPISEHNRLYWYRQTLGQGPEFLTYFQNEAQLEKSRLLSDRFSAERPKGSFSTLEIQRTEQGDSAMYLCASSPGQGFSNEQFFGPGTRLTVL.

The CDR3 coding sequence is TGTGCCAGCAGCTCGCGACAGGGGGCCCTTATCGAGCAGTACTTC. It yields the protein CASSSRQGALIEQYF. The rearrangement links TRBV13 to TRBJ2-7, with 10 bases aligning to TRBD1. Germline lookup yields CDR1 PRHDT and CDR2 FYEKMQ (reference sequence). The V gene end was trimmed by 4 bases and the J gene end by 6 bases; junction bases not matched to a gene: 9. CDR3 size: 15 residues.

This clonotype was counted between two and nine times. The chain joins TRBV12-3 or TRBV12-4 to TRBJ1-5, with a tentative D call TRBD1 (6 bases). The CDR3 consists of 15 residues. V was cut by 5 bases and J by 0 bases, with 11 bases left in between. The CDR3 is CASSPRGNSNQPQHF. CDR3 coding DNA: TGTGCCAGCAGTCCCAGGGGAAATAGCAATCAGCCCCAGCATTTT.

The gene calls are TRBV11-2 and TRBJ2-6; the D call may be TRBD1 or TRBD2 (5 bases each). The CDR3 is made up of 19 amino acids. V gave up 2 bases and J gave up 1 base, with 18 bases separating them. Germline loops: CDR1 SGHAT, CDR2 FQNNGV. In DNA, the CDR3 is TGTGCCAGCAGCTTATATGCCGGGGCAACAGGATCTGGGGCCAACGTCCTGACTTTC. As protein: CASSLYAGATGSGANVLTF.

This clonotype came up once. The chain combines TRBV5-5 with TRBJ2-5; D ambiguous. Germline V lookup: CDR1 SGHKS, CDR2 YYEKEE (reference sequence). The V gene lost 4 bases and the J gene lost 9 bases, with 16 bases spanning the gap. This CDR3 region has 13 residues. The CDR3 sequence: CASSPDFLESQYF. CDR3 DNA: TGTGCCAGCAGCCCTGACTTCCTCGAGTCCCAGTACTTC.

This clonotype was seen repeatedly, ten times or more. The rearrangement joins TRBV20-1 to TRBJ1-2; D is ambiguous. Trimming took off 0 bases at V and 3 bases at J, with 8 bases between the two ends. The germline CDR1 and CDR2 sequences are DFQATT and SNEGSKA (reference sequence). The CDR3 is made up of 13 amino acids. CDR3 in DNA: TGCAGTGCTAGAGATATCGGGCACTATGGCTACACCTTC. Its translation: CSARDIGHYGYTF.

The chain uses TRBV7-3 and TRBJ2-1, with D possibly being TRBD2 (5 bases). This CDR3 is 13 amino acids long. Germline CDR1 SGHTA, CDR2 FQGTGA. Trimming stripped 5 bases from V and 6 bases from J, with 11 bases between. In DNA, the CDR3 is TGTGCCAGCAGCGTAGCGTTTGGCAATGAGCAGTTCTTC. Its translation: CASSVAFGNEQFF.

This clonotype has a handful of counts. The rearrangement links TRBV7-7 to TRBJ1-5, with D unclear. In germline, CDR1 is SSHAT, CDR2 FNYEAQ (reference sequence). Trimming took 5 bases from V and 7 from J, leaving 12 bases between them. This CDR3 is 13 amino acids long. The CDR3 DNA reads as TGTGCCAGCAGCCGACGCCTGGGGCAGCCCCAGCATTTT. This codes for CASSRRLGQPQHF. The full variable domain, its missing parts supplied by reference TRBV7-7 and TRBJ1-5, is GAGVSQSPRYKVTKRGQDVTLRCDPISSHATLYWYQQALGQGPEFLTYFNYEAQPDKSGLPSDRFSAERPEGSISTLTIQRTEQRDSAMYRCASSRRLGQPQHFGDGTRLSIL.

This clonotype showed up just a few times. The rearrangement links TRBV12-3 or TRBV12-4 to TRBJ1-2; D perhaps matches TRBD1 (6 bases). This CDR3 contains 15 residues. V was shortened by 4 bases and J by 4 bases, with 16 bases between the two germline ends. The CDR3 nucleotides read TGTGCCAGCAGTTGGGGGCAGGGAGGCGGCTATGGCTACACCTTC. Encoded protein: CASSWGQGGGYGYTF.

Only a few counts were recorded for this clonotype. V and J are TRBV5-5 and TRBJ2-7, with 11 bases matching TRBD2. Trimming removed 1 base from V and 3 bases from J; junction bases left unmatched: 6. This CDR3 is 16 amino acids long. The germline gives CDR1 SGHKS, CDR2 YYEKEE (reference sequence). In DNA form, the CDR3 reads TGTGCCAGCAGCTTGCTGGGACTAGCGGAGAACTACGAGCAGTACGTC. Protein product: CASSLLGLAENYEQYV.